This T cell receptor beta chain was found in a study of Ad26.COV2.S vaccination and SARS-CoV-2 variants. Libraries were prepared by immunoSEQ multiplex PCR; TCRdb keeps only in-frame clonotypes and omits some of them. The data show 200,000 to 300,000 clones, approximately 87% seen once. Germline CDR1 and CDR2: LNHDA and SQIVND (reference sequence). Trimming removed 4 bases from V and 8 bases from J, with 11 bases in between. This CDR3 has 12 amino acids. Sample treatment: approximately 18 received Ad26.COV2.S at low or high dose, single or two shots; about 5 received placebo; per-sample allocation not given. Sampling occurred on day 63 after the first vaccine or placebo injection.

The specimen was peripheral blood, collected in a trial of Ad26.COV2.S vaccine versus placebo. The receptor's source is a person aged 18-65 years who received the Ad26.COV2.S COVID-19 vaccine or a placebo. The genes are TRBV19 and TRBJ1-2; D not resolved. The CDR3 region is CASSTRDSGYTF. The CDR3, as DNA: TGTGCCAGTAGTACTCGGGATTCGGGCTACACCTTC.